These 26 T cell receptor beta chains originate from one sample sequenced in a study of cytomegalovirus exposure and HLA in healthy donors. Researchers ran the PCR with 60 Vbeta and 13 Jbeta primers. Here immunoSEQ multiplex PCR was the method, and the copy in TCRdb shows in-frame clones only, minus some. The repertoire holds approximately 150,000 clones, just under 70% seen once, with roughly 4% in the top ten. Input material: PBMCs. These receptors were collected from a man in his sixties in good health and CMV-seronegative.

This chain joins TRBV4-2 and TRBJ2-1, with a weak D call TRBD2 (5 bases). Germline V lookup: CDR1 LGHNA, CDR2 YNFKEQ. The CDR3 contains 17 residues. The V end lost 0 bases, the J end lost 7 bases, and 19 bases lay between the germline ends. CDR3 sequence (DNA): TGTGCCAGCAGCCAAGATGGGTCGGACTCCTCGGGGAATGAGCAGTTCTTC. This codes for CASSQDGSDSSGNEQFF.

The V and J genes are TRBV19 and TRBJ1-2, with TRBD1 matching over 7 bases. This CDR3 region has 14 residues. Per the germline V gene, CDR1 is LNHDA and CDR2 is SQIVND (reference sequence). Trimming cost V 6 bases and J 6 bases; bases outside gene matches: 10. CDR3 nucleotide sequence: TGTGCCAGTAGCCTAAGACAGGGAATCGATGGCTACACCTTC. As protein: CASSLRQGIDGYTF. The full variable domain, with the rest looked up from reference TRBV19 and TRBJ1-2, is DGGITQSPKYLFRKEGQNVTLSCEQNLNHDAMYWYRQDPGQGLRLIYYSQIVNDFQKGDIAEGYSVSREKKESFPLTVTSAQKNPTAFYLCASSLRQGIDGYTFGSGTRLTVV.

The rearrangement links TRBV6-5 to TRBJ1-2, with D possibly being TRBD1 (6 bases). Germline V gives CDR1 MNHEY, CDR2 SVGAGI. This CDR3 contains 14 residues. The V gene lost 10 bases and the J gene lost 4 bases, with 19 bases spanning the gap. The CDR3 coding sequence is TGTGCCACCGCTCAGGGGCGCTTGGCCTATGGCTACACCTTC. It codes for CATAQGRLAYGYTF.

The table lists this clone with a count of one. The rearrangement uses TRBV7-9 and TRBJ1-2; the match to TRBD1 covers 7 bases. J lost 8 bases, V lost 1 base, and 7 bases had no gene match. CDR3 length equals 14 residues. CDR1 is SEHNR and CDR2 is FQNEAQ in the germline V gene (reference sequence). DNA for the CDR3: TGTGCCAGCAGCTTAGATGGACAGGCATACGGCTACACCTTC. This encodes CASSLDGQAYGYTF. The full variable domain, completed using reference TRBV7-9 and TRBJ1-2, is DTGVSQNPRHKITKRGQNVTFRCDPISEHNRLYWYRQTLGQGPEFLTYFQNEAQLEKSRLLSDRFSAERPKGSFSTLEIQRTEQGDSAMYLCASSLDGQAYGYTFGSGTRLTVV.

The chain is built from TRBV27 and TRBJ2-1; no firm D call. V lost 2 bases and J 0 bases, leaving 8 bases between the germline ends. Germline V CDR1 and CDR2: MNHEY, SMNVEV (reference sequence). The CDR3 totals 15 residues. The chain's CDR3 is CASSLARSSYNEQFF. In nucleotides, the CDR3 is TGTGCCAGCAGTTTAGCGCGGAGCTCCTACAATGAGCAGTTCTTC.

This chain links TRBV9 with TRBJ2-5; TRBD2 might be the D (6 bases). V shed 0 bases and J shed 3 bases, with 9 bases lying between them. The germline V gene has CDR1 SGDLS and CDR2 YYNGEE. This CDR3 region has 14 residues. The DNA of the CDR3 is TGTGCCAGCAGCGTAGGCACTAGCAAAGAGACCCAGTACTTC. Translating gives CASSVGTSKETQYF.

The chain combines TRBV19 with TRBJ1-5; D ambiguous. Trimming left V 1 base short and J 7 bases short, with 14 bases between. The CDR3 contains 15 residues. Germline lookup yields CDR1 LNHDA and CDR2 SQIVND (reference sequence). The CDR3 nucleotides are TGTGCCAGTAGTATAGGGGCCCGGGGAGACCAGCCCCAGCATTTT. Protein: CASSIGARGDQPQHF.

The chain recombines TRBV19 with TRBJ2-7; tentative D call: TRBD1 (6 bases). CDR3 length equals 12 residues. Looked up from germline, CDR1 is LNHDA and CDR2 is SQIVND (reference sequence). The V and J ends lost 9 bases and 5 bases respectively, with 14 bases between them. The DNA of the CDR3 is TGTGCCAGCACCGGGACATTCAACGAGCAGTACTTC. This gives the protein CASTGTFNEQYF.

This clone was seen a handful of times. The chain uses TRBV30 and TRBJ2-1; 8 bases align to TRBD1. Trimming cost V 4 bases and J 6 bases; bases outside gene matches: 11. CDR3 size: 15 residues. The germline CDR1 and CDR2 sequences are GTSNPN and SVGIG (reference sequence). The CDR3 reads CAWTAGTGPINEQFF. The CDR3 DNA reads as TGTGCCTGGACCGCCGGGACAGGTCCAATCAATGAGCAGTTCTTC.

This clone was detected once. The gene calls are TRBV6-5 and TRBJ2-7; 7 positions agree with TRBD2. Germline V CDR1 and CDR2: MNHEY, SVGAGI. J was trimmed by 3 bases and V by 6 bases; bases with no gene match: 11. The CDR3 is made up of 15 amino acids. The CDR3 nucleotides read TGTGCCAGCAGCCTAGATTTCAGGACTAGCTACGAGCAGTACTTC. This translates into CASSLDFRTSYEQYF.

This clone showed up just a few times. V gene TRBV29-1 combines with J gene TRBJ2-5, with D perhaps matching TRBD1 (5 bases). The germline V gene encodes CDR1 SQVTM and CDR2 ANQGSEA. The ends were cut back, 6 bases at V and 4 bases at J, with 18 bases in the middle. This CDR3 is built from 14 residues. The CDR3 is CSVRKSQGRETQYF. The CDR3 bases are TGCAGCGTCCGGAAATCGCAGGGAAGAGAGACCCAGTACTTC.

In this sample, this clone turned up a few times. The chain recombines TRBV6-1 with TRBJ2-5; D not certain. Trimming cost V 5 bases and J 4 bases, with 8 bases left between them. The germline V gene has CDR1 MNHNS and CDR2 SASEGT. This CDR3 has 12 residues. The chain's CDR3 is CASSFRSETQYF. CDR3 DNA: TGTGCCAGCAGTTTCAGATCAGAGACCCAGTACTTC.

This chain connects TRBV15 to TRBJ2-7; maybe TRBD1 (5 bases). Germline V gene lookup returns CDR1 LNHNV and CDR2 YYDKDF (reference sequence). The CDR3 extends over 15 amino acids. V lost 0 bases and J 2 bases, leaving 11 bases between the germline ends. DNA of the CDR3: TGTGCCACCAGCAGAGATGCCCTGGGGCCCTACGAGCAGTACTTC. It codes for CATSRDALGPYEQYF.

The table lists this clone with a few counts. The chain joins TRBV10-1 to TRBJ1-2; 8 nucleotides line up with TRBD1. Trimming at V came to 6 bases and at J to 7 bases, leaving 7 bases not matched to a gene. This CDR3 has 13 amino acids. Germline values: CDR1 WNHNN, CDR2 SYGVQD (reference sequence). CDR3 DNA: TGCGCCAGCAGCGCGGACAGGGCGGGTGGCTACACCTTC. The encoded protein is CASSADRAGGYTF.

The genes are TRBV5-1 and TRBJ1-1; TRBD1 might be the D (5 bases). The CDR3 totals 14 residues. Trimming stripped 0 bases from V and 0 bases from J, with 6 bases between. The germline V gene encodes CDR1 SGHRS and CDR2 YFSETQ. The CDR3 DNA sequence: TGCGCCAGCAGCTTGGGACAGATGAACACTGAAGCTTTCTTT. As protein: CASSLGQMNTEAFF.

DNA of the CDR3: TGCAGCGTTGGCACAGGGGGGAGTGAGACCCAGTACTTC. Amino acids: CSVGTGGSETQYF. The rearrangement links TRBV29-1 to TRBJ2-5, with 8 bases identical to TRBD1. Germline V lookup: CDR1 SQVTM, CDR2 ANQGSEA. V shed 4 bases and J 5 bases; nucleotides not matched to a gene: 6. CDR3 size: 13 residues.

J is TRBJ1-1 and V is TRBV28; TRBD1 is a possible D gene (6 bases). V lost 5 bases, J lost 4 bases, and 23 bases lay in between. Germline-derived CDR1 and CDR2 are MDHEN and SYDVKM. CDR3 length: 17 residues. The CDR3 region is CASSVPQKQGGSTEAFF. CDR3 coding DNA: TGTGCCAGCAGTGTACCCCAAAAACAGGGCGGCAGCACTGAAGCTTTCTTT.

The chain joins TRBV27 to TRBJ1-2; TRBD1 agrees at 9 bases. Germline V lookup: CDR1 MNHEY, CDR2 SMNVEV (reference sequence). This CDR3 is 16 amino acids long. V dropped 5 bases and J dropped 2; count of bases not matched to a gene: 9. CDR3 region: CASSHSSGTGNYGYTF. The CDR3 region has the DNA TGTGCCAGCAGTCATTCATCCGGGACAGGGAACTATGGCTACACCTTC.

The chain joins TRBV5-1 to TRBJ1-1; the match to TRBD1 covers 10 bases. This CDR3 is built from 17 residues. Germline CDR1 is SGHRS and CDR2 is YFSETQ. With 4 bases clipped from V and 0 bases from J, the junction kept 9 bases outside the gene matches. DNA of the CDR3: TGCGCCAGCAGCCCCCGGGACAGGGGAGAGATGAACACTGAAGCTTTCTTT. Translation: CASSPRDRGEMNTEAFF.

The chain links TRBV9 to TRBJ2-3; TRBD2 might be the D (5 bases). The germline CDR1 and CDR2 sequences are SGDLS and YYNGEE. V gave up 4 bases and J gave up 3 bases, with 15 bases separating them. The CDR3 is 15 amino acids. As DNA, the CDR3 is TGTGCCAGCAGCTCCATAAGAGGGAATACAGATACGCAGTATTTT. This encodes CASSSIRGNTDTQYF.

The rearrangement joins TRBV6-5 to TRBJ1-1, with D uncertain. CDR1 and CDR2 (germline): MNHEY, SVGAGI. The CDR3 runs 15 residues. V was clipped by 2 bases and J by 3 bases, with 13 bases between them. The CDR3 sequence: CASSYPAGSHTEAFF. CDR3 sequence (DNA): TGTGCCAGCAGTTACCCCGCAGGTTCCCACACTGAAGCTTTCTTT.

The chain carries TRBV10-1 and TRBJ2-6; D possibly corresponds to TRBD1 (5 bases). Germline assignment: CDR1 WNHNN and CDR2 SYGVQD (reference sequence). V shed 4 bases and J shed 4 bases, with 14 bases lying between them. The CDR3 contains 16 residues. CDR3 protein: CASSGKGPSGANVLTF. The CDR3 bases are TGCGCCAGCAGTGGCAAGGGGCCATCGGGGGCCAACGTCCTGACTTTC.

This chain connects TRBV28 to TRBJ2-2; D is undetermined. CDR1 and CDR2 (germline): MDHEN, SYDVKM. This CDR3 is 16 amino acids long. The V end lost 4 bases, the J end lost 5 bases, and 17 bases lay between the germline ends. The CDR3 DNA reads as TGTGCCAGCAGTTCCTCGGGTATAGGCCATACCGGGGAGCTGTTTTTT. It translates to CASSSSGIGHTGELFF. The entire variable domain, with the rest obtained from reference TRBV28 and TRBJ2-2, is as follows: DVKVTQSSRYLVKRTGEKVFLECVQDMDHENMFWYRQDPGLGLRLIYFSYDVKMKEKGDIPEGYSVSREKKERFSLILESASTNQTSMYLCASSSSGIGHTGELFFGEGSRLTVL.

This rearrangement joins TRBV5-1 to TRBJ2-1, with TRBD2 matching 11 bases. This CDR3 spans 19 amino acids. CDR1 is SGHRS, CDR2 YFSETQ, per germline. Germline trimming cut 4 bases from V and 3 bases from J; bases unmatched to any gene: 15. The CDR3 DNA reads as TGCGCCAGCAGCCCTACGGGGAGACTAGCGGGAATTTTCTACAATGAGCAGTTCTTC. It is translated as CASSPTGRLAGIFYNEQFF.

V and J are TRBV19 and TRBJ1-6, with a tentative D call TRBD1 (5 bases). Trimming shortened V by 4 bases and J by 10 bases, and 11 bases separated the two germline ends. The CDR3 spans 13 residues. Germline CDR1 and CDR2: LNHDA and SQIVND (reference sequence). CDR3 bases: TGTGCCAGTAGTACCCGTGGGGGGTCACCCCTCCACTTT. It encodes CASSTRGGSPLHF.

The CDR3 DNA reads as TGCGCCAGCAGCCAAGATAGCGGGAGAGGGACAGATACGCAGTATTTT. This gives the protein CASSQDSGRGTDTQYF. The rearrangement uses TRBV4-1 and TRBJ2-3; 9 positions match TRBD2. Germline V CDR1 and CDR2: MGHRA, YSYEKL. The V gene end was trimmed by 0 bases and the J gene end by 3 bases; junction bases not matched to a gene: 4. This CDR3 region has 16 residues.